This TCR beta chain was documented in a study of cytomegalovirus exposure and HLA in healthy donors. Whole-study results and caveats: Both high specificity and high sensitivity reportedly marked the classifier's diagnosis of cytomegalovirus status.

The PCR used 60 Vbeta and 13 Jbeta primers. Assay used: immunoSEQ multiplex PCR; TCRdb lists only in-frame clones, some missing. The sample has over 100,000 clones. The germline V gene encodes CDR1 GTSNPN and CDR2 SVGIG (reference sequence). The CDR3 sequence is 15 residues long. Trimming pared 5 bases from V and 2 bases from J, leaving 17 bases between. About this clone itself: Its antigen is currently unknown.

The sequence derives from a man aged 25 to 45 in good health and CMV-seronegative. V is TRBV30 and J is TRBJ2-3; D gene uncertain. Sequenced input: PBMCs. The CDR3 region is CAWANNGWVTDTQYF. The DNA of the CDR3 is TGTGCCTGGGCAAATAACGGGTGGGTCACAGATACGCAGTATTTT.